This T cell receptor beta chain was retrieved from a study of post-analysis software for immune sequencing data. Across the whole study: The courses of disease that were included comprised relapsing-remitting, secondary progressive and progressive-relapsing multiple sclerosis.

Findings of the study overall: Compared with controls, patients showed significantly lower normalized Chao1 diversity. Patients showed TRBV5-6, TRBV5-1 and TRBV20-1 among about five TRBV segments more frequent than in controls. With F measure, samples from one preparation batch clustered together strongly.

This clonotype was seen ten or more times. Antigen unknown. Looked up from germline, CDR1 is DFQATT and CDR2 is SNEGSKA (reference sequence). The V end lost 6 bases, the J end lost 4 bases, and 8 bases lay between the germline ends. The length of the CDR3 is 11 residues. Libraries were made from TCR beta cDNA, and they carried unique molecular identifiers. cDNA molecules numbering around 500,000 came from roughly 1 to 10 million T cells. TCRdb reprocessed the PCR reads via MiXCR and lists one record per CDR3 protein. The sample lists around 180,000 distinct CDR3 sequences; 30% were seen once. The chain recombines TRBV20-1 with TRBJ2-3; D call uncertain. The TCR originated in a girl aged 10-17 years with multiple sclerosis. Material for sequencing was blood. CDR3 sequence: CSARMADTQYF. Written as DNA, the CDR3 is TGCAGTGCCCGAATGGCAGATACGCAGTATTTT.